These 18 T cell receptor beta chains share one sample of origin, sequenced in a study of T cells in Graves' hyperthyroidism and ophthalmopathy. TCR beta CDR3 regions were amplified from RNA. HTBI primers were employed in a first-round RT-PCR of the TCR CDR3. Using its own MiXCR run on the multiplex PCR reads, TCRdb lists one record per CDR3 protein. This sample has a few hundred thousand distinct CDR3 sequences, with 17% found just once. Input material: blood. All receptors derive from a woman aged 18-30 years with Graves' ophthalmopathy.

This clonotype was recorded at least ten times. This rearrangement joins TRBV3-1 to TRBJ2-3, with TRBD2 identical over 8 bases. V was clipped by 4 bases and J by 3 bases; unmatched bases: 9. The CDR3 sequence is 16 residues long. The V gene's germline CDR1 is LGHDT and CDR2 YNNKEL (reference sequence). The CDR3 DNA sequence: TGTGCCAGCAGCCCCGACTTGACTAGCGTGACAGATACGCAGTATTTT. Its translation is CASSPDLTSVTDTQYF.

This sequence joins TRBV4-1 and TRBJ2-7; TRBD2 might be the D (6 bases). The CDR3 covers 14 residues. Trimming removed 1 base at V and 5 bases at J, with 12 bases between. Germline CDR1 and CDR2: MGHRA and YSYEKL. The DNA of the CDR3 is TGCGCCAGCAGCCAAGTACGGGGGATCAACGAGCAGTACTTC. Amino acids: CASSQVRGINEQYF.

This clonotype was recorded at least ten times. CDR3 DNA sequence: TGTGCCACCAGCCCCGGCGAGAGGATTCCTAACTATGGCTACACCTTC. It translates to CATSPGERIPNYGYTF. This rearrangement joins TRBV27 to TRBJ1-2; D remains unclear. There are 16 residues in the CDR3. Trimming took 10 bases from V and 0 from J, leaving 21 bases between them. CDR1 and CDR2 from the germline V gene are MNHEY and SMNVEV (reference sequence).

The J gene is TRBJ2-1, the V gene TRBV4-1; D unclear. The CDR3 runs 13 residues. Trimming took 3 bases from V and 10 from J, leaving 13 bases between them. From germline, CDR1 is MGHRA and CDR2 YSYEKL. The CDR3 coding sequence is TGCGCCAGCAGCCACCCCCTTCAGAGGGAGCAGTTCTTC. This encodes CASSHPLQREQFF.

The sample holds many counts of this clonotype. The rearrangement links TRBV20-1 to TRBJ2-3; D ambiguous. V lost 6 bases to trimming and J lost 0 bases, with 16 bases between them. This CDR3 comprises 15 residues. The germline V gene encodes CDR1 DFQATT and CDR2 SNEGSKA (reference sequence). DNA for the CDR3: TGCAGTGCGAATCATAGAATAGTTAGCACAGATACGCAGTATTTT. Protein product: CSANHRIVSTDTQYF.

This sequence joins TRBV5-8 and TRBJ1-1; D is uncertain. Germline V gene data show CDR1 as SGHTS and CDR2 as YDEGEE. This CDR3 spans 14 amino acids. V gave up 4 bases and J gave up 0 bases, with 10 bases separating them. The CDR3 DNA reads as TGTGCCAGCAGCGTTGAGGCGTTGAACACTGAAGCTTTCTTT. Residues: CASSVEALNTEAFF.

This clonotype was counted between two and nine times. CDR3 DNA: TGTGCCAGCAGTTCCGACTACAGGTTTGGCGGCTATGGCTACACCTTC. Translated: CASSSDYRFGGYGYTF. The genes are TRBV6-1 and TRBJ1-2; TRBD1 is a possible D gene (5 bases). CDR3 length equals 16 residues. Germline loops: CDR1 MNHNS, CDR2 SASEGT. V was trimmed by 5 bases and J by 4 bases, leaving 20 bases between them.

This clonotype was detected ten times or more. This chain uses TRBV28 with TRBJ2-5; D gene ambiguous. The CDR3 is made up of 16 amino acids. Germline lookup yields CDR1 MDHEN and CDR2 SYDVKM. Trimming took off 2 bases at V and 1 base at J, with 14 bases between the two ends. The CDR3, as DNA: TGTGCCAGCAGTTTACCCCGGTCAGGCTTCCAAGAGACCCAGTACTTC. Protein sequence: CASSLPRSGFQETQYF.

The CDR3 DNA follows: TGTGCCAGTAGTATCCTCTTGAGGGAAGAAGCTTTCTTT. Protein product: CASSILLREEAFF. The J gene is TRBJ1-1, the V gene TRBV19, with D hard to call. The length of the CDR3 is 13 residues. The germline CDR1 and CDR2 sequences are LNHDA and SQIVND (reference sequence). V lost 3 bases to trimming and J lost 8 bases, with 13 bases between them.

The table lists this clonotype with a count of one. V gene TRBV13 combines with J gene TRBJ2-3; 13 bases agree with TRBD2. The germline gives CDR1 PRHDT, CDR2 FYEKMQ (reference sequence). The V gene end was trimmed by 2 bases and the J gene end by 5 bases; junction bases not matched to a gene: 10. CDR3 length equals 18 residues. The CDR3 region is CASSLRRLAGGTLDTQYF. Here the CDR3 DNA reads TGTGCCAGCAGCTTAAGAAGACTAGCGGGGGGCACCCTAGATACGCAGTATTTT.

This clonotype has a handful of counts. The CDR3 DNA is TGCAGTGCTAGAGAAAGGACCAGGGTGGGCTCCTACAATGAGCAGTTCTTC. Translation: CSARERTRVGSYNEQFF. This rearrangement joins TRBV20-1 to TRBJ2-1; D perhaps matches TRBD1 (5 bases). Germline lookup yields CDR1 DFQATT and CDR2 SNEGSKA (reference sequence). With 0 bases removed from V and 0 bases from J, the gap between germline ends came to 15 bases. The CDR3 spans 17 residues.

The chain has TRBV5-4 and TRBJ2-7; 9 bases fit TRBD1. The CDR3 covers 15 residues. Germline lookup yields CDR1 SGHNT and CDR2 YYREEE (reference sequence). Germline trimming cut 1 base from V and 4 bases from J; bases unmatched to any gene: 6. For the CDR3, the DNA is TGTGCCAGCAGCTTGAGGGACAGGGTTGTTTACGAGCAGTACTTC. Its protein product is CASSLRDRVVYEQYF.

This clonotype was recorded many times. The chain uses TRBV18 and TRBJ1-5, with no clear D. This CDR3 comprises 13 residues. The germline V and J ends were trimmed by 3 bases and 1 base, with 4 bases remaining between them. Per the germline V gene, CDR1 is KGHSH and CDR2 is LQKENI. The CDR3 spells CASSPASNQPQHF. The CDR3 DNA reads as TGTGCCAGCTCACCGGCGAGCAATCAGCCCCAGCATTTT.

The chain joins TRBV7-9 to TRBJ1-4, with D hard to call. The CDR3 has 15 residues. The V gene lost 4 bases and the J gene lost 6 bases, with 15 bases spanning the gap. CDR1 is SEHNR and CDR2 is FQNEAQ in the germline V gene (reference sequence). The CDR3: CASSSKGMLDEKLFF. In DNA, the CDR3 is TGTGCCAGCAGCTCGAAAGGGATGTTGGATGAAAAACTGTTTTTT.

V and J are TRBV7-9 and TRBJ2-3; 14 positions agree with TRBD2. Per germline, CDR1 SEHNR and CDR2 FQNEAQ (reference sequence). V dropped 6 bases and J dropped 6; count of bases not matched to a gene: 8. The CDR3 totals 16 residues. In DNA, the CDR3 is TGTGCCAGCAGTCAAGGGACTAGCGGGGGTATCGATACGCAGTATTTT. Translated: CASSQGTSGGIDTQYF.

This clonotype was counted ten times or more. This chain connects TRBV7-3 to TRBJ2-1, with TRBD1 matching 8 bases. The CDR3 spans 15 residues. The ends lost 0 bases at V and 5 bases at J; junction bases unmatched: 3. Germline V gives CDR1 SGHTA, CDR2 FQGTGA. CDR3: CASSLTPTGDNEQFF. The CDR3 nucleotides read TGTGCCAGCAGCTTAACTCCGACAGGGGACAATGAGCAGTTCTTC.

The V call is TRBV7-3, the J call TRBJ2-3, with 7 bases matching TRBD2. The CDR3 runs 14 residues. Germline V gene data show CDR1 as SGHTA and CDR2 as FQGTGA. V gave up 5 bases and J gave up 6 bases; unmatched junction bases: 8. The CDR3 is CASSAGAGVDTQYF. The CDR3, as DNA: TGTGCCAGCAGCGCCGGGGCGGGGGTGGATACGCAGTATTTT.

This clonotype has a count of ten or more. The chain carries TRBV7-2 and TRBJ2-7, with 11 bases matching TRBD1. V shed 4 bases, J shed 3 bases, and the junction held 5 bases outside the gene matches. Germline CDR1 and CDR2: SGHTA and FQGNSA. CDR3 length: 15 residues. CDR3 nucleotides: TGTGCCAGCAGCTCGGGGACAGGGGGTTTCTACGAGCAGTACTTC. Amino acids: CASSSGTGGFYEQYF. Full variable domain (remainder filled in from reference TRBV7-2 and TRBJ2-7): GAGVSQSPSNKVTEKGKDVELRCDPISGHTALYWYRQSLGQGLEFLIYFQGNSAPDKSGLPSDRFSAERTGGSVSTLTIQRTQQEDSAVYLCASSSGTGGFYEQYFGPGTRLTVT.